The 17 T cell receptor beta chains below all came from one sample that was sequenced in a study of vaccination and CD4 T cells after COVID-19. In TCRdb, the PCR reads were re-called with MiXCR into one record per CDR3 protein. The data contain about 29,000 distinct CDR3 sequences, about 46% of them singletons. The time point was: late sampling 161 to 241 days after vaccination in a few convalescent patients. The sample consisted of CD4+ T cells from blood, taken about 7 months after SARS-CoV-2 vaccination. The receptors derive from a human donor who had recovered from COVID-19.

V usage is TRBV6-2 or TRBV6-3 and J usage is TRBJ2-7; 12 bases are a match to TRBD2. Germline values: CDR1 MNHEY, CDR2 SVGEGT. V shed 0 bases and J 4 bases; nucleotides not matched to a gene: 1. This CDR3 contains 15 residues. In DNA form, the CDR3 reads TGTGCCAGCAGTTACTCGACTAGCGGGAGTTACGAGCAGTACTTC. This encodes CASSYSTSGSYEQYF.

The J gene is TRBJ1-5, the V gene TRBV6-1; possibly TRBD1 for D (5 bases). CDR1 is MNHNS and CDR2 is SASEGT in the germline V gene. Trimming took off 7 bases at V and 1 base at J, with 20 bases between the two ends. The CDR3 has 17 amino acids. CDR3 nucleotides: TGTGCCAGCACCCCGGGACGTAGGCTTTGGAGCAATCAGCCCCAGCATTTT. It is translated as CASTPGRRLWSNQPQHF.

V is TRBV20-1 and J is TRBJ2-7; 7 bases map to TRBD2. This CDR3 has 14 residues. Germline V lookup: CDR1 DFQATT, CDR2 SNEGSKA (reference sequence). The ends lost 1 base at V and 3 bases at J; junction bases unmatched: 6. CDR3 DNA: TGCAGTGCTAGAGGCCGGGACTACAACTACGAGCAGTACTTC. Protein sequence: CSARGRDYNYEQYF.

The genes are TRBV27 and TRBJ2-7; TRBD2 might be the D (5 bases). V was trimmed by 3 bases and J by 0 bases, leaving 15 bases between them. Germline CDR1 MNHEY, CDR2 SMNVEV (reference sequence). This CDR3 is built from 16 residues. CDR3 coding DNA: TGTGCCAGCAGTTTCTCCTCCCGGACTCACTCCTACGAGCAGTACTTC. It translates to CASSFSSRTHSYEQYF.

The genes are TRBV6-4 and TRBJ2-2; a weak D match, TRBD1 (6 bases). Trimming took off 4 bases at V and 4 bases at J, with 10 bases between the two ends. The CDR3 spans 14 residues. Germline-derived CDR1 and CDR2 are MRHNA and SNTAGT. CDR3 bases: TGTGCCAGCAGTGTGGGGGCCTCCACCGGGGAGCTGTTTTTT. Encoded protein: CASSVGASTGELFF.

This clonotype was counted only a few times. V is TRBV28 and J is TRBJ1-1; 8 nucleotides line up with TRBD1. The V and J ends lost 2 bases and 6 bases, in that order; junction bases with no gene match: 5. The CDR3 loop spans 14 amino acids. Germline V gene lookup returns CDR1 MDHEN and CDR2 SYDVKM. DNA for the CDR3: TGTGCCAGCAGTTTAACAGGGGGATTGGCTGAAGCTTTCTTT. Its translation is CASSLTGGLAEAFF.

V and J are TRBV2 and TRBJ1-4; D may be TRBD1 (6 bases). Germline V gives CDR1 SNHLY, CDR2 FYNNEI. CDR3 length equals 13 residues. V lost 6 bases and J lost 5, with 10 bases in between. The CDR3 region is CASRWTDNEKLFF. CDR3 bases: TGTGCCAGCAGGTGGACAGACAATGAAAAACTGTTTTTT.

J is TRBJ2-3 and V is TRBV27; D could derive from TRBD1 or TRBD2 (5 bases each). The germline V gene has CDR1 MNHEY and CDR2 SMNVEV (reference sequence). V dropped 8 bases and J dropped 6 bases, with 12 bases sitting between them. CDR3 length: 12 residues. The CDR3: CASQRGADTQYF. The CDR3 bases are TGTGCCAGCCAGAGGGGTGCCGATACGCAGTATTTT.

This chain joins TRBV28 and TRBJ2-7; 11 nucleotides line up with TRBD2. J lost 6 bases, V lost 7 bases, and 14 bases had no gene match. Germline V gene lookup returns CDR1 MDHEN and CDR2 SYDVKM. There are 16 residues in the CDR3. In DNA, the CDR3 is TGTGCCAGCATCGGGACTAGCGGAAAGGGGAATGGCGAGCAGTACTTC. As protein: CASIGTSGKGNGEQYF.

This clonotype has just one count. This chain links TRBV9 with TRBJ2-3; D possibly corresponds to TRBD2 (5 bases). Germline V gene data show CDR1 as SGDLS and CDR2 as YYNGEE. Trimming cost V 1 base and J 0 bases, with 9 bases left between them. There are 15 residues in the CDR3. The CDR3 spells CASSVTTKSTDTQYF. The CDR3 DNA reads TGTGCCAGCAGCGTAACGACTAAGAGCACAGATACGCAGTATTTT.

This rearrangement joins TRBV7-9 to TRBJ2-7; perhaps TRBD2 as D (6 bases). From germline, CDR1 is SEHNR and CDR2 FQNEAQ (reference sequence). CDR3 length equals 13 residues. V lost 5 bases and J lost 0, with 8 bases in between. The CDR3 spells CASSRDSSYEQYF. CDR3 in DNA: TGTGCCAGCAGCCGGGACTCCTCCTACGAGCAGTACTTC.

This clonotype was observed once. The rearrangement uses TRBV6-5 and TRBJ1-1, with unresolved D. Germline V gene lookup returns CDR1 MNHEY and CDR2 SVGAGI. The V and J ends lost 4 bases and 8 bases respectively, with 14 bases between them. This CDR3 contains 13 residues. This CDR3 reads CASSSLSAAEAFF. Here the CDR3 DNA reads TGTGCCAGCAGTTCCTTGTCGGCGGCAGAAGCTTTCTTT.

The rearrangement links TRBV7-2 to TRBJ1-5; D is possibly TRBD1 (5 bases). This CDR3 has 14 amino acids. V was shortened by 2 bases and J by 7 bases, with 12 bases between the two germline ends. CDR1 is SGHTA, CDR2 FQGNSA, per germline. The CDR3 nucleotides read TGTGCCAGCAGCTTACAGGGCGGTGGCCAGCCCCAGCATTTT. It translates to CASSLQGGGQPQHF.

V is TRBV28 and J is TRBJ2-1, with 16 bases fitting TRBD2. The J segment lost 10 bases and the V segment lost 2 bases, leaving 5 bases of the junction unmatched. The CDR3 extends over 16 amino acids. Germline V gene lookup returns CDR1 MDHEN and CDR2 SYDVKM. In DNA, the CDR3 is TGTGCCAGCAGTTTAGTAGGGACTAGCGGGAGGGGAGAGCAGTTCTTC. Protein sequence: CASSLVGTSGRGEQFF.

V and J are TRBV19 and TRBJ2-3; 7 nucleotides line up with TRBD1. V shed 6 bases, J shed 6 bases, and the junction held 6 bases outside the gene matches. There are 13 residues in the CDR3. Per germline, CDR1 LNHDA and CDR2 SQIVND (reference sequence). The CDR3 loop is CASSRGQVDTQYF. CDR3 nucleotide sequence: TGTGCCAGTAGCCGCGGACAGGTTGATACGCAGTATTTT.

The chain links TRBV18 to TRBJ2-7, with D perhaps matching TRBD1 (6 bases). The CDR3 is 15 residues long. V was clipped by 0 bases and J by 0 bases, with 9 bases between them. Germline loops: CDR1 KGHSH, CDR2 LQKENI. The CDR3 spells CASSPPQGPSYEQYF. CDR3 nucleotides: TGTGCCAGCTCACCACCGCAGGGGCCCTCCTACGAGCAGTACTTC.

The chain joins TRBV7-8 to TRBJ1-1, with D tentatively TRBD1 (6 bases). The germline CDR1 and CDR2 sequences are SGHVS and FQNEAQ. Trimming took off 1 base at V and 3 bases at J, with 9 bases between the two ends. The CDR3 has 14 amino acids. CDR3 sequence (DNA): TGTGCCAGCAGCTTAGAGGCAGGGGACACTGAAGCTTTCTTT. It encodes CASSLEAGDTEAFF.